This TCR beta chain was identified in a study of OX40 agonist ivuxolimab in advanced cancers. Study context: Three patients, one with hepatocellular carcinoma and two with cutaneous melanoma, responded partially. General study results and limits: The CD4+ and CD8+ T cells in the blood had expanded clonally by week 6 at 0.1 to 3.0 mg/kg. Clonal expansion in partial responders at 0.1-3.0 mg/kg ranked among the lowest. Determination of antigen specificity was not performed for the expanded peripheral T cells.

This table comes from immunoSEQ multiplex PCR, and its TCRdb copy is limited to in-frame clones, with some not included. The sample shows some 41,000 clones, about 89% of them seen only once. The germline V gene encodes CDR1 MDHEN and CDR2 SYDVKM. The CDR3 runs to 12 residues. With 4 bases removed from V and 5 bases from J, the gap between germline ends came to 8 bases. Points on this clone: Its antigen is unknown.

The sample was CD4+ or CD8+ T cells sorted from blood, taken in a trial of the OX40 agonist ivuxolimab. The chain recombines TRBV28 with TRBJ1-1, with unresolved D. The TCR was taken from an adult with an advanced solid tumor such as melanoma, head and neck, liver or kidney cancer. Here the CDR3 reads CASSWGETEAFF. CDR3 bases: TGTGCCAGCAGTTGGGGAGAAACTGAAGCTTTCTTT.